The 2 T cell receptor beta chains in this list originate from one sample, sequenced in a study of blood T cell repertoires in COVID-19. The protocol was immunoSEQ multiplex PCR, while the TCRdb copy is restricted to in-frame clones and leaves out a portion. The sample yields roughly 340,000 clones, about 90% seen once. The specimen was peripheral blood. The receptors come from a woman aged 45 to 65 with COVID-19, enrolled during active disease.

The chain has TRBV6-5 and TRBJ1-1, with D possibly TRBD1 on 5 matching bases. The CDR3 sequence is 15 residues long. Per germline, CDR1 MNHEY and CDR2 SVGAGI. Trimming cost V 5 bases and J 3 bases, with 16 bases left between them. The CDR3 DNA follows: TGTGCCAGCAGTCAGGGCGCAGTCACGCACACTGAAGCTTTCTTT. Amino acids: CASSQGAVTHTEAFF.

The chain links TRBV5-4 to TRBJ1-2, with 8 positions matching TRBD1. The CDR3 loop spans 16 amino acids. In germline, CDR1 is SGHNT, CDR2 YYREEE (reference sequence). In nucleotides, the CDR3 is TGTGCAATCACTCAGGGGGCGCGTTCGGCTAACTATGGCTACACCTTC. Amino acids: CAITQGARSANYGYTF.